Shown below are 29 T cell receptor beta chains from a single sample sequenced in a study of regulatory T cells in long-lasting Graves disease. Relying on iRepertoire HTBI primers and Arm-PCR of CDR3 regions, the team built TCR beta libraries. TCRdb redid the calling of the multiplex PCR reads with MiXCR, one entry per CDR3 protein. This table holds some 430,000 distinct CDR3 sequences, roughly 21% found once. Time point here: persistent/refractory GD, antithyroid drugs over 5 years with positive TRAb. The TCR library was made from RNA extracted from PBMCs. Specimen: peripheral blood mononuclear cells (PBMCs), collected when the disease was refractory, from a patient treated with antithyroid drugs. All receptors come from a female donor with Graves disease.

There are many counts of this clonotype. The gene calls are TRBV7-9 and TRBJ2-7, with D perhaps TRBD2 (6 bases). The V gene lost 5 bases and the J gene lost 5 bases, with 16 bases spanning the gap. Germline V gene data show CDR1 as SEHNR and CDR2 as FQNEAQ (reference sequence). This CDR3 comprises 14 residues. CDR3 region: CASSTGLLVDEQYF. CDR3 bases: TGTGCCAGCAGCACGGGACTGCTAGTCGACGAGCAGTACTTC. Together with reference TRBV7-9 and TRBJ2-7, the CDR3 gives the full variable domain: DTGVSQNPRHKITKRGQNVTFRCDPISEHNRLYWYRQTLGQGPEFLTYFQNEAQLEKSRLLSDRFSAERPKGSFSTLEIQRTEQGDSAMYLCASSTGLLVDEQYFGPGTRLTVT.

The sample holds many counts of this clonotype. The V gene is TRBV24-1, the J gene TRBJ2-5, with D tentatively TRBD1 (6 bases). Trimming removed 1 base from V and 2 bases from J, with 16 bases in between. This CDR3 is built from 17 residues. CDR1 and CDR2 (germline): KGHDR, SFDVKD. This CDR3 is CATSDFGGLWGQETQYF. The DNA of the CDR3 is TGTGCCACCAGTGATTTTGGGGGCCTTTGGGGACAAGAGACCCAGTACTTC.

The CDR3 loop is CASSQARGLYEQYF. DNA of the CDR3: TGTGCCAGCAGCCAAGCTAGGGGGCTGTACGAGCAGTACTTC. The genes are TRBV3-1 and TRBJ2-7, with 7 bases that match TRBD1. Germline assignment: CDR1 LGHDT and CDR2 YNNKEL (reference sequence). This CDR3 has 14 residues. V was clipped by 1 base and J by 4 bases; unmatched bases: 4.

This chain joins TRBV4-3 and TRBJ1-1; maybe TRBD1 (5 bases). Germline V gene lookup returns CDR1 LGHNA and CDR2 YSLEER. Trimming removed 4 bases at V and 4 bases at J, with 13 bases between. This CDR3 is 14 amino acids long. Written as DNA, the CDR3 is TGCGCCAGCAGCCTGGACATTGATCGCACTGAAGCTTTCTTT. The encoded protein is CASSLDIDRTEAFF.

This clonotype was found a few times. The CDR3 protein is CASAQKEQYF. The CDR3 region has the DNA TGTGCCAGTGCTCAGAAAGAGCAGTACTTC. V gene TRBV28 combines with J gene TRBJ2-7, with D uncertain. The ends were cut back, 9 bases at V and 7 bases at J, with 10 bases in the middle. CDR3 length equals 10 residues. CDR1 is MDHEN, CDR2 SYDVKM, per germline.

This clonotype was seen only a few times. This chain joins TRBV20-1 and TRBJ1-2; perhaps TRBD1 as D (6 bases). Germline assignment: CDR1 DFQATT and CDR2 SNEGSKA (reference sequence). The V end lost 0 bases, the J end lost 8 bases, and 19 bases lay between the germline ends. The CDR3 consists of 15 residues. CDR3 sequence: CSARDADSPAEGYTF. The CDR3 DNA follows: TGCAGTGCTAGAGACGCGGACAGCCCGGCGGAGGGCTACACCTTC.

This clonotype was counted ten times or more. The CDR3 nucleotides read TGTGCCAGCCTCAAAAAGACTGCGGGTGGGATTACCTACGAGCAGTACTTC. Amino acids: CASLKKTAGGITYEQYF. This sequence joins TRBV12-3 or TRBV12-4 and TRBJ2-7; TRBD2 is a possible D gene (5 bases). The germline V and J ends were trimmed by 8 bases and 2 bases, with 25 bases remaining between them. The CDR3 has 17 residues.

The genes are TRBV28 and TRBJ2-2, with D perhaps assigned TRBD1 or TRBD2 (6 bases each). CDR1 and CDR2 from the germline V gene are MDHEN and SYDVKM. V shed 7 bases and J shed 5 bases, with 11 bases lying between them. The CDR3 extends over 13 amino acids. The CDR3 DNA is TGTGCCAGCAACGTAGGGGGGACCGGGGAGCTGTTTTTT. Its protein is CASNVGGTGELFF.

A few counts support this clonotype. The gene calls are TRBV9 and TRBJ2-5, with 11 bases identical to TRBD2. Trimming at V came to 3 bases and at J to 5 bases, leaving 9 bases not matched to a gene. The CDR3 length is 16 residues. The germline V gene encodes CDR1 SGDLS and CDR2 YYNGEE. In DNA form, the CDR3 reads TGTGCCAGCAGCGATAGCGGGGGGGCCTGGGGGGAGACCCAGTACTTC. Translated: CASSDSGGAWGETQYF.

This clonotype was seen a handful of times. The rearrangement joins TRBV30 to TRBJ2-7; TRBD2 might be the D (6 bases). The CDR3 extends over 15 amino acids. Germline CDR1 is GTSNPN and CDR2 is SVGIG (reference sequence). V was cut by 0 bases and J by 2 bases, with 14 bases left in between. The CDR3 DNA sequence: TGTGCCTGGAGTGTAAAGGCGGGACGTACCTACGAGCAGTACTTC. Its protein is CAWSVKAGRTYEQYF.

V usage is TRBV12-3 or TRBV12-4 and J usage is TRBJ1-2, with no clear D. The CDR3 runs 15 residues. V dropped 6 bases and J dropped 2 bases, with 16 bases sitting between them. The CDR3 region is CASSPRLTENYGYTF. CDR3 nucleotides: TGTGCCAGCAGCCCTCGCCTTACTGAGAACTATGGCTACACCTTC.

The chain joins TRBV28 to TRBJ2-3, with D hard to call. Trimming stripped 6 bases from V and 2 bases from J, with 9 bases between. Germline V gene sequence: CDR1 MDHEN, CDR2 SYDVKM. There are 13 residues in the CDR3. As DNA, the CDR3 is TGTGCCAGCAGCCCCCCCCACACAGATACGCAGTATTTT. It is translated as CASSPPHTDTQYF.

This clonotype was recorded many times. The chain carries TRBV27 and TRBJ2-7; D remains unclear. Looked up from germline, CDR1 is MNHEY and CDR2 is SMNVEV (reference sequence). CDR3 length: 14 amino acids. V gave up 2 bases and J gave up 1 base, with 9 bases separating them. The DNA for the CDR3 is TGTGCCAGCAGTTTAGTCGGCCGTTCCTACGAGCAGTACTTC. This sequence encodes CASSLVGRSYEQYF.

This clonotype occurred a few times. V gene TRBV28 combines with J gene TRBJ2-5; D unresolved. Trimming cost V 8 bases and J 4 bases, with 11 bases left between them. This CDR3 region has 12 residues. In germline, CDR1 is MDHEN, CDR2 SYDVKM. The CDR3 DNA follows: TGTGCCAGCGTAAGGGCTGGAGAGACCCAGTACTTC. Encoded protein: CASVRAGETQYF.

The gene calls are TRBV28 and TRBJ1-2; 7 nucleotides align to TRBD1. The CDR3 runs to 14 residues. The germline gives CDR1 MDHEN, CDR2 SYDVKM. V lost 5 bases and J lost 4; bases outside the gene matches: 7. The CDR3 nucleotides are TGTGCCAGCAGTACGACAGGGAGCGGCTATGGCTACACCTTC. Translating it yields CASSTTGSGYGYTF.

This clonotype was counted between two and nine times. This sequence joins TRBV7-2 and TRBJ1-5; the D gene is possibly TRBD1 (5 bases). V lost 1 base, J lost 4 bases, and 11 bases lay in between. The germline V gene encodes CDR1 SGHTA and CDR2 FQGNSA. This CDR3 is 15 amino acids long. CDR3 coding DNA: TGTGCCAGCAGCTTAGTGCGGGGACCTAATCAGCCCCAGCATTTT. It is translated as CASSLVRGPNQPQHF.

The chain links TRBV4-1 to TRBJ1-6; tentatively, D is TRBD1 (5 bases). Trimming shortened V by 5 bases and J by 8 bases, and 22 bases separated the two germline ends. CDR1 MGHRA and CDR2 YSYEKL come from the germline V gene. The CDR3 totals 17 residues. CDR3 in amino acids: CASSTRPTDGADSPLHF. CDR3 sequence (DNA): TGCGCCAGCAGCACCCGGCCTACGGATGGGGCTGATTCACCCCTCCACTTT.

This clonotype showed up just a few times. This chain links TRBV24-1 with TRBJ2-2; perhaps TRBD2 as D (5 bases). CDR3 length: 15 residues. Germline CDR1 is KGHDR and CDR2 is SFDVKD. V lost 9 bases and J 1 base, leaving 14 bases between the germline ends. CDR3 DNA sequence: TGTGCCACCGCCCTGGGGAGCGGGAACACCGGGGAGCTGTTTTTT. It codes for CATALGSGNTGELFF.

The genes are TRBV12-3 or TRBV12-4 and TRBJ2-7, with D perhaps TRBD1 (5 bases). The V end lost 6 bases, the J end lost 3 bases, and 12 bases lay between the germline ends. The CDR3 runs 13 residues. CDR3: CASSPDSRYEQYF. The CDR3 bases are TGTGCCAGCAGCCCAGACAGTCGCTACGAGCAGTACTTC.

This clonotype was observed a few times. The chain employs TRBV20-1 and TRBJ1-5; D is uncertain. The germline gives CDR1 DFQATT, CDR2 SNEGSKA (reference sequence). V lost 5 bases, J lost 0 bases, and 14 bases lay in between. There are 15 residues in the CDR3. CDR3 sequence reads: CSAVWGPPSNQPQHF. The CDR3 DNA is TGCAGTGCTGTGTGGGGTCCCCCTAGCAATCAGCCCCAGCATTTT.

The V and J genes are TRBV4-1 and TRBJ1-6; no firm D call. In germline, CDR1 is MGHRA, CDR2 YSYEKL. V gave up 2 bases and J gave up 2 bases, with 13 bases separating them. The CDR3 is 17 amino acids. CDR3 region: CASSQRRTGAYNSPLHF. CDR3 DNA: TGCGCCAGCAGCCAAAGGCGGACGGGAGCCTATAATTCACCCCTCCACTTT.

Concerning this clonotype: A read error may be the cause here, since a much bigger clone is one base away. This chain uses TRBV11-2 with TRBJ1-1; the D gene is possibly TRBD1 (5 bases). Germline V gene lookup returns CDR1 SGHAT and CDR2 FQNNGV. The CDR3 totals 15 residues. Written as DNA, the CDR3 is TGTACCAGCAGCTCGGGGGTAGGGGTGAACACTGAAGCTTTCTTT. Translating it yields CTSSSGVGVNTEAFF. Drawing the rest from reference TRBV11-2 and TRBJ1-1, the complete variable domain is EAGVAQSPRYKIIEKRQSVAFWCNPISGHATLYWYQQILGQGPKLLIQFQNNGVVDDSQLPKDRFSAERLKGVDSTLKIQPAKLEDSAVYLCTSSSGVGVNTEAFFGQGTRLTVV.

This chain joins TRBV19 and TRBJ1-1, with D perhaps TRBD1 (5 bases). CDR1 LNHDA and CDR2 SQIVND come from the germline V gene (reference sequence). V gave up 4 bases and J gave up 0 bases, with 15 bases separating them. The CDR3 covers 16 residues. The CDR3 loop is CASSRRRWGMNTEAFF. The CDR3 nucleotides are TGTGCCAGTAGTAGGCGGCGGTGGGGGATGAACACTGAAGCTTTCTTT.

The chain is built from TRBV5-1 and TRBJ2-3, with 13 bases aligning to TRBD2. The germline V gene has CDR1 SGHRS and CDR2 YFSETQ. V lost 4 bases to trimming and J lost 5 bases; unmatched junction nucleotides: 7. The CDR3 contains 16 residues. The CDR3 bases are TGCGCCAGCAGCCCCGGACTAGCGGGAGTGGTAGATACGCAGTATTTT. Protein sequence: CASSPGLAGVVDTQYF. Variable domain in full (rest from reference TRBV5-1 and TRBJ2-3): KAGVTQTPRYLIKTRGQQVTLSCSPISGHRSVSWYQQTPGQGLQFLFEYFSETQRNKGNFPGRFSGRQFSNSRSEMNVSTLELGDSALYLCASSPGLAGVVDTQYFGPGTRLTVL.

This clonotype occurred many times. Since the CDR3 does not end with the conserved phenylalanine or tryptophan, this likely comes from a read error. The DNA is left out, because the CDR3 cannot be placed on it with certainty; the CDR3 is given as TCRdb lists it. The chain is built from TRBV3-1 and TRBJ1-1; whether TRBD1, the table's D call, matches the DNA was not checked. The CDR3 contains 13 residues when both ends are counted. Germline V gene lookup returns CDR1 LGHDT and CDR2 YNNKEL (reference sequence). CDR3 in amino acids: CASSRPGQSSFSL.

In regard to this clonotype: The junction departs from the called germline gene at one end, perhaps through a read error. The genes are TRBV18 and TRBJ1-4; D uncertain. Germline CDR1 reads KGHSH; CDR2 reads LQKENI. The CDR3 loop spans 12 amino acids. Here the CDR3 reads CAGSTNTPKLFF. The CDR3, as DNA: TGTGCCGGCTCTACAAACACACCGAAACTGTTTTTT.

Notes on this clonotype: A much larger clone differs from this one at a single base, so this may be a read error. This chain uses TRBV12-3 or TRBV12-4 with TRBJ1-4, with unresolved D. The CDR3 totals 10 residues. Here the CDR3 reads CTILNEKLFF. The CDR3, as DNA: TGTACCATCCTGAATGAAAAACTGTTTTTT.

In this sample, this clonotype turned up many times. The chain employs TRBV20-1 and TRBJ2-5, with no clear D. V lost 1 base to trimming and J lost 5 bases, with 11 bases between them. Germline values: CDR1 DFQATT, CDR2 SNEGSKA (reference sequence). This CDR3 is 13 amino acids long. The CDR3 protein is CSARGPGEETQYF. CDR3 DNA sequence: TGCAGTGCTAGAGGACCGGGTGAGGAGACCCAGTACTTC.

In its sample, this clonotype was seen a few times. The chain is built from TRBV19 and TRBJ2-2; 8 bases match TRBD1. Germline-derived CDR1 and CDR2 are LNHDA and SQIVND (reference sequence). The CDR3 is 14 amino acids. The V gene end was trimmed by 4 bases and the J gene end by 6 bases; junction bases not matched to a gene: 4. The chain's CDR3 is CASSTQQGAGELFF. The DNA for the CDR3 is TGTGCCAGTAGTACCCAACAGGGGGCCGGGGAGCTGTTTTTT.